Listed below are T cell receptor beta chains from one sample, sequenced in a study of neurological immune-mediated disorders. TCRdb passed the 5' RACE reads through MiXCR, listing each CDR3 protein once. The data contain approximately 32,000 distinct CDR3 sequences, less than 8.5% of them singletons. Sequenced: PBMCs. Receptors originate from a woman in her forties in good health. Both conserved end residues are part of each CDR3. The D gene is left open where the match is weak.

v_call	j_call	d_call	cdr3_aa
TRBV6-6	TRBJ2-6	.	CASSPQTAHSGANVLTF
TRBV3-1	TRBJ1-4	TRBD1	CASSHTQTGGNEKLFF
TRBV6-5	TRBJ2-7	TRBD2	CASSYTSLAGVLEQYF
TRBV4-1	TRBJ1-2	TRBD1	CASSPRTGGDYGYTF
TRBV19	TRBJ2-2	.	CASSIGRAIYTGELFF
TRBV5-1	TRBJ1-2	.	CASSLGLDGYTF
TRBV15	TRBJ2-5	.	CATSSALSGSGNLKTQYF
TRBV2	TRBJ2-1	.	CASSPFNGQFF
TRBV21-1	TRBJ1-1	.	CASSKAGGWRAFF
TRBV7-8	TRBJ2-1	.	CASSLNPNEQFF
TRBV13	TRBJ1-6	.	CASSGRGTYNSPLHF
TRBV20-1	TRBJ1-2	.	CSARKGGGYTF
TRBV6-5	TRBJ2-6	.	CASSPGRYSGANVLTF
TRBV6-6	TRBJ1-5	.	CASSYAYSNQPQHF
TRBV5-1	TRBJ2-1	.	CASGRDPVVPEQFF
TRBV20-1	TRBJ2-2	TRBD2	CSARENSGRWNTGELFF
TRBV15	TRBJ2-2	.	CATRGQMNTGELFF
TRBV9	TRBJ2-1	.	CASSEGYEQFF
TRBV5-1	TRBJ1-4	.	CASSSLGGTNEKLFF
TRBV7-9	TRBJ2-5	TRBD1	CASSLTGLETQYF
TRBV28	TRBJ2-2	TRBD2	CASTSPGLVAYGELFF
TRBV11-2	TRBJ2-6	.	CASSRRGFSGANVLTF
TRBV5-6	TRBJ2-1	.	CASSLGLNEQFF
TRBV12-3/TRBV12-4	TRBJ1-1	.	CASSLAKLQLDEAFF
TRBV21-1	TRBJ1-4	.	CASSNVGQGREKLFF
TRBV7-3	TRBJ2-5	.	CASSLGGGPQTQYF
TRBV4-1	TRBJ1-1	.	CASSPVGDTEAFF
TRBV20-1	TRBJ2-7	.	CSARDRSSEQYF
TRBV20-1	TRBJ1-2	TRBD1	CSARRRGPNYGYTF
TRBV5-1	TRBJ2-2	.	CASKFATGELFF
TRBV7-6	TRBJ2-1	.	CASSPVGGYYNEQFF
TRBV7-3	TRBJ2-2	.	CASSLGRRQKNTGELFF
TRBV3-1	TRBJ1-2	TRBD1	CASSQESLQGNYGYTF
TRBV5-6	TRBJ2-2	.	CASSSFTGSGELFF
TRBV20-1	TRBJ1-5	.	CSASVALDYSNQPQHF
TRBV7-9	TRBJ2-7	.	CASSSISPGDEQYF
TRBV2	TRBJ1-1	.	CASRADSNTEAFF
TRBV6-1	TRBJ1-5	.	CASSDPGRVSQPQHF
TRBV7-9	TRBJ2-1	TRBD2	CASSPSKGLGQMSSYNEQFF
TRBV20-1	TRBJ2-1	.	CSAFDGSTSYNEQFF
TRBV20-1	TRBJ2-1	TRBD2	CSARVRAGGRYNEQFF
TRBV14	TRBJ2-3	.	CASSQDLYRTDTQYF
TRBV29-1	TRBJ2-1	TRBD2	CSVGLAGYGDEQFF
TRBV20-1	TRBJ1-2	.	CSARYREFDGYTF